This T cell receptor (beta chain) comes out of a study of blood T cell repertoires in COVID-19. Study-level information: There were acute and convalescent COVID-19 samples, and they came from the United States, Italy and Spain. T cells, B-cell-depleted T cells, or PBMCs supplied cDNA or gDNA.

Trimming pared 0 bases from V and 3 bases from J, leaving 10 bases between. Germline CDR1 SGDLS, CDR2 YYNGEE. The CDR3 consists of 14 residues. Original analysis: It was from reference gene primer amplification that nucleated cell counts were estimated. Profiling relied on immunoSEQ multiplex PCR, and the TCRdb table lists in-frame clones only, not all of them. V, J and clone size are those of that table, while D and trimming were read from the DNA. The sample holds 100,000 to 150,000 clones, around 80% seen once. V usage is TRBV9 and J usage is TRBJ2-7, with D maybe TRBD1 (7 bases). This TCR derives from a woman between 45 and 65 years old with acute or convalescent COVID-19. The sample consisted of peripheral blood. The CDR3 nucleotides are TGTGCCAGCAGCGTAGCCCAGGGGGGCTACGAGCAGTACTTC. Protein product: CASSVAQGGYEQYF.